Below, 22 T cell receptor beta chains from the same sample are listed, as sequenced in a study of T cell responses to AZD1222 COVID-19 vaccine. Some clones are missing from TCRdb's copy, which holds only in-frame ones; the method was immunoSEQ multiplex PCR. The sample has 180,000 or so clones; about nine tenths are singletons. Sequenced here: peripheral blood, sampled 28 days after the second AZD1222 dose. All receptors derive from an adult who received the AZD1222 COVID-19 vaccine.

The chain carries TRBV12-3 or TRBV12-4 and TRBJ1-1; D is uncertain. V lost 5 bases and J 5 bases, leaving 9 bases between the germline ends. The CDR3 totals 12 residues. CDR3 sequence (DNA): TGTGCCAGCAGTGAACAGAGGACTGAAGCTTTCTTT. Protein: CASSEQRTEAFF.

V is TRBV6-5 and J is TRBJ2-1; D call uncertain. Germline values: CDR1 MNHEY, CDR2 SVGAGI. The V end lost 0 bases, the J end lost 10 bases, and 7 bases lay between the germline ends. The length of the CDR3 is 12 residues. The CDR3 sequence: CASSYSGDEQFF. CDR3 in DNA: TGTGCCAGCAGTTACTCAGGTGACGAGCAGTTCTTC.

The J gene is TRBJ1-2, the V gene TRBV9; TRBD1 might be the D (6 bases). The germline V gene has CDR1 SGDLS and CDR2 YYNGEE. The CDR3 is 15 amino acids. Trimming removed 4 bases from V and 2 bases from J, with 15 bases in between. The CDR3 DNA follows: TGTGCCAGCAGCCCCGAGGGGGGGGCGAACTATGGCTACACCTTC. This translates into CASSPEGGANYGYTF.

The V call is TRBV6-5, the J call TRBJ2-3; D unresolved. The CDR3 has 13 residues. The germline gives CDR1 MNHEY, CDR2 SVGAGI. Trimming shortened V by 8 bases and J by 0 bases, and 9 bases separated the two germline ends. The CDR3 nucleotides are TGTGCCAGCCGCACACCTAGCACAGATACGCAGTATTTT. Protein product: CASRTPSTDTQYF.

The chain combines TRBV3-1 (or the pseudogene TRBV3-2) with TRBJ1-2; no firm D call. V shed 0 bases and J shed 8 bases, with 16 bases lying between them. The CDR3 has 15 residues. CDR1 is LGHDT and CDR2 is YNNKEL in the germline V gene (reference sequence). The CDR3 loop is CASSQEFSRTWGYTF. Here the CDR3 DNA reads TGTGCCAGCAGCCAAGAATTTTCGAGGACCTGGGGCTACACCTTC.

In its sample, this clone was seen a few times. The genes are TRBV2 and TRBJ1-4, with D hard to call. CDR1 is SNHLY and CDR2 is FYNNEI in the germline V gene. Trimming pared 2 bases from V and 0 bases from J, leaving 16 bases between. The CDR3 loop spans 18 amino acids. CDR3: CASSETYSLRATNEKLFF. The CDR3 DNA sequence: TGTGCCAGCAGTGAAACGTACTCGCTCCGGGCAACTAATGAAAAACTGTTTTTT.

This clone was seen a single time. V and J are TRBV30 and TRBJ1-3; tentatively, D is TRBD1 (6 bases). The ends were cut back, 0 bases at V and 3 bases at J, with 12 bases in the middle. The CDR3 runs to 15 residues. Per the germline V gene, CDR1 is GTSNPN and CDR2 is SVGIG (reference sequence). The CDR3, as DNA: TGTGCCTGGAGTGTGGGCAGGGGTGGTGGAAACACCATATATTTT. Protein product: CAWSVGRGGGNTIYF. Based on the CDR3 plus reference TRBV30 and TRBJ1-3, the full variable domain is SQTIHQWPATLVQPVGSPLSLECTVEGTSNPNLYWYRQAAGRGLQLLFYSVGIGQISSEVPQNLSASRPQDRQFILSSKKLLLSDSGFYLCAWSVGRGGGNTIYFGEGSWLTVV.

There are a few counts of this clone. The chain couples TRBV11-2 to TRBJ1-6; D gene ambiguous. This CDR3 has 15 residues. The V gene lost 2 bases and the J gene lost 10 bases, with 15 bases spanning the gap. Germline V gene sequence: CDR1 SGHAT, CDR2 FQNNGV. The CDR3: CASSLQSTGRSPLHF. CDR3 bases: TGTGCCAGCAGCTTACAGTCCACGGGTCGATCACCCCTCCACTTT.

The V and J genes are TRBV28 and TRBJ1-2; D is perhaps TRBD1 (5 bases). The CDR3 contains 13 residues. The ends were cut back, 4 bases at V and 7 bases at J, with 13 bases in the middle. From germline, CDR1 is MDHEN and CDR2 SYDVKM. The CDR3: CASSSLGGGGYTF. The DNA of the CDR3 is TGTGCCAGCAGTTCCCTCGGGGGGGGTGGCTACACCTTC.

This chain's CDR3 is CASSERGTNEQFF. The CDR3 region has the DNA TGTGCCAGCAGCGAGCGGGGTACCAATGAGCAGTTCTTC. The V gene is TRBV6-4, the J gene TRBJ2-1; 7 bases are shared with TRBD2. The germline V gene has CDR1 MRHNA and CDR2 SNTAGT. This CDR3 region has 13 residues. After removal of 6 bases from V and 6 bases from J, the junction contained 5 bases not matched to a gene.

The chain combines TRBV19 with TRBJ1-3; D is ambiguous. The CDR3 loop spans 14 amino acids. Deletions cut 1 base from V and 0 bases from J, with 4 bases between. Germline V lookup: CDR1 LNHDA, CDR2 SQIVND (reference sequence). Here the CDR3 DNA reads TGTGCCAGTAGTATAGCGAGCTCTGGAAACACCATATATTTT. Amino acid sequence: CASSIASSGNTIYF.

The rearrangement links TRBV9 to TRBJ2-4; 13 bases match TRBD2. J was trimmed by 0 bases and V by 4 bases; bases with no gene match: 13. The germline V gene has CDR1 SGDLS and CDR2 YYNGEE. This CDR3 spans 20 amino acids. The CDR3 sequence is CASSPRLAGGSFLAKNIQYF. CDR3 nucleotides: TGTGCCAGCAGCCCTCGACTAGCGGGAGGATCTTTTCTAGCCAAAAACATTCAGTACTTC.

This sequence joins TRBV6-1 and TRBJ2-4, with D perhaps matching TRBD1 (5 bases). This CDR3 is built from 16 residues. Deletions cut 2 bases from V and 0 bases from J, with 11 bases between. The V gene's germline CDR1 is MNHNS and CDR2 SASEGT. CDR3 nucleotide sequence: TGTGCCAGCAGTGAATTTGACAGCCTAGCCAAAAACATTCAGTACTTC. It is translated as CASSEFDSLAKNIQYF.

The rearrangement joins TRBV30 to TRBJ1-6; D unresolved. The V and J ends lost 1 base and 9 bases respectively, with 7 bases between them. The CDR3 runs to 12 residues. Germline V gives CDR1 GTSNPN, CDR2 SVGIG (reference sequence). CDR3 loop: CAWSGRSSPLHF. The CDR3 DNA sequence: TGTGCCTGGAGTGGGAGGAGTTCACCCCTCCACTTT.

This clone has only one observation. The J gene is TRBJ2-2, the V gene TRBV9; tentatively, D is TRBD2 (5 bases). V was clipped by 2 bases and J by 4 bases, with 6 bases between them. Germline V gene lookup returns CDR1 SGDLS and CDR2 YYNGEE. The CDR3 is made up of 13 amino acids. This CDR3 reads CASSVTSTGELFF. CDR3 nucleotides: TGTGCCAGCAGCGTCACTAGCACCGGGGAGCTGTTTTTT.

The V gene is TRBV2, the J gene TRBJ1-1; D not resolved. The CDR3 spans 15 residues. Trimming took off 7 bases at V and 0 bases at J, with 15 bases between the two ends. The germline CDR1 and CDR2 sequences are SNHLY and FYNNEI. CDR3 sequence reads: CASKLREAVNTEAFF. CDR3 DNA: TGTGCCAGCAAGTTAAGGGAGGCGGTGAACACTGAAGCTTTCTTT.

This clone was observed a handful of times. The chain is built from TRBV19 and TRBJ1-1; tentatively, D is TRBD1 (5 bases). Germline V CDR1 and CDR2: LNHDA, SQIVND (reference sequence). The CDR3 consists of 14 residues. V dropped 0 bases and J dropped 2 bases, with 7 bases sitting between them. The CDR3 loop reads CASSIDWDNTEAFF. DNA of the CDR3: TGTGCCAGTAGTATAGACTGGGACAACACTGAAGCTTTCTTT.

The chain couples TRBV6-5 to TRBJ2-7; possible D gene TRBD1, 6 bases. The CDR3 is made up of 15 amino acids. Trimming took off 6 bases at V and 4 bases at J, with 19 bases between the two ends. The germline V gene has CDR1 MNHEY and CDR2 SVGAGI. The CDR3 sequence is CASRKLRGHGYEQYF. The CDR3 coding sequence is TGTGCCAGCAGAAAACTCAGGGGCCACGGGTACGAGCAGTACTTC.

This clone was observed a handful of times. The chain employs TRBV7-2 and TRBJ2-7, with D perhaps TRBD2 (6 bases). The ends were cut back, 4 bases at V and 2 bases at J, with 12 bases in the middle. Germline-derived CDR1 and CDR2 are SGHTA and FQGNSA. The CDR3 runs 14 residues. The DNA of the CDR3 is TGTGCCAGCAGCTCGCGGGGTGTCACCTACGAGCAGTACTTC. It specifies CASSSRGVTYEQYF. The full variable domain, its missing parts supplied by reference TRBV7-2 and TRBJ2-7, is GAGVSQSPSNKVTEKGKDVELRCDPISGHTALYWYRQSLGQGLEFLIYFQGNSAPDKSGLPSDRFSAERTGGSVSTLTIQRTQQEDSAVYLCASSSRGVTYEQYFGPGTRLTVT.

This clone was observed once. V and J are TRBV19 and TRBJ2-7; 8 nucleotides match TRBD1. There are 12 residues in the CDR3. V was clipped by 5 bases and J by 6 bases; unmatched bases: 3. CDR1 is LNHDA, CDR2 SQIVND, per germline (reference sequence). CDR3 region: CASSYTGGEQYF. CDR3 DNA: TGTGCCAGTAGTTATACAGGGGGCGAGCAGTACTTC.

The chain joins TRBV4-3 to TRBJ2-7; D is uncertain. The CDR3 runs 15 residues. Trimming left V 1 base short and J 2 bases short, with 12 bases between. CDR1 and CDR2 from the germline V gene are LGHNA and YSLEER. CDR3 protein: CASSQGATRPYEQYF. Here the CDR3 DNA reads TGCGCCAGCAGCCAAGGAGCGACACGGCCCTACGAGCAGTACTTC.

V gene TRBV2 combines with J gene TRBJ2-5; TRBD1 matches 9 bases. The CDR3 is made up of 13 amino acids. Unmatched junction bases numbered 6, after V lost 10 bases and J lost 3 bases. CDR1 is SNHLY and CDR2 is FYNNEI in the germline V gene. CDR3 nucleotide sequence: TGTGCCATCATGGACAGGGGAGAAGAGACCCAGTACTTC. This codes for CAIMDRGEETQYF.